The 24 T cell receptor beta chains below were found in one sample sequenced in a study of cytomegalovirus exposure and HLA in healthy donors (dated by TCRdb to about 2017). Receptors were amplified or captured by the immunoSEQ multiplex PCR assay. The multiplex PCR relied on a mix of 60 forward primers for TCR Vbeta segments and 13 reverse primers for TCR Jbeta segments. TCRdb's version of the immuneACCESS table is confined to in-frame rearrangements and falls short of the full clone set. An unresolved V gene accounts for under half of the shortfall where checked; the remainder is of unknown origin. Within this sample are around 300,000 clones, with 84% of them counted one time only. The ten most abundant clones make up approximately 2% of the sample. Sequencing was performed on PBMCs. Receptors originate from a woman aged 40 to 49 in good health and CMV-seropositive.

This clone was counted between two and nine times. The gene calls are TRBV21-1 and TRBJ2-5; TRBD1, the D gene given by the table, was not confirmed from the DNA. TRBV21-1 is given as a pseudogene. This CDR3 region has 16 residues. The CDR3 is CASSKVRGPYQETQYF. CDR3 sequence (DNA): TGTGCCAGCAGCAAAGTCAGGGGGCCTTACCAAGAGACCCAGTACTTC.

The chain has TRBV2 and TRBJ2-4, with TRBD2 identical over 15 bases. Germline V gene sequence: CDR1 SNHLY, CDR2 FYNNEI. The CDR3 has 16 residues. Trimming removed 6 bases from V and 16 bases from J; junction bases left unmatched: 16. CDR3 nucleotides: TGTGCCAGCAGCGTGGGACTAGCGGGAGGCGCCGTATTATTCTACTTC. It yields the protein CASSVGLAGGAVLFYF.

V and J are TRBV6-6 and TRBJ2-1; the match to TRBD2 covers 10 bases. The ends lost 6 bases at V and 10 bases at J; junction bases unmatched: 15. Germline V CDR1 and CDR2: MNHNY, SVGAGI (reference sequence). This CDR3 contains 16 residues. CDR3 sequence: CASSFLAGENYGEQFF. DNA of the CDR3: TGTGCCAGCAGCTTTCTAGCGGGAGAGAATTACGGGGAGCAGTTCTTC.

V and J are TRBV27 and TRBJ2-1; 10 bases match TRBD2. The CDR3 spans 16 residues. V lost 5 bases, J lost 3 bases, and 7 bases stayed unmatched. Germline V gives CDR1 MNHEY, CDR2 SMNVEV (reference sequence). The CDR3 loop reads CASSEIAGGFYNEQFF. The CDR3 DNA is TGTGCCAGCAGTGAAATAGCGGGAGGTTTCTACAATGAGCAGTTCTTC.

To note about this clone: The identical CDR3 is also encoded by other nucleotide sequences in the sample. V gene TRBV28 combines with J gene TRBJ1-1; weak D call: TRBD1 (5 bases). This CDR3 contains 14 residues. Trimming stripped 5 bases from V and 1 base from J, with 11 bases between. Germline V gives CDR1 MDHEN, CDR2 SYDVKM. CDR3 in DNA: TGTGCCAGCAGTGTAGGGCAGGGGAACACTGAAGCTTTCTTT. It translates to CASSVGQGNTEAFF.

V gene TRBV2 combines with J gene TRBJ2-1, with 11 bases fitting TRBD2. This CDR3 is 15 amino acids long. The V and J ends lost 2 bases and 8 bases, in that order; junction bases with no gene match: 5. The germline V gene has CDR1 SNHLY and CDR2 FYNNEI. CDR3 bases: TGTGCCAGCAGTGAATCACTAGCGGGAGTCTATGAGCAGTTCTTC. It codes for CASSESLAGVYEQFF.

The chain is built from TRBV19 and TRBJ2-3, with TRBD1 matching 9 bases. Germline CDR1 LNHDA, CDR2 SQIVND (reference sequence). With V trimmed by 5 bases and J by 15 bases, 9 bases remained unmatched. The CDR3 covers 12 residues. CDR3 nucleotides: TGTGCCAGTAGTGCGGACAGGGGAGTCGCCTATTTT. Its translation is CASSADRGVAYF.

This clone was counted once. At the DNA level, this CDR3 is encoded by other sequences in the same sample as well. The chain couples TRBV2 to TRBJ2-2, with 10 bases that match TRBD2. Per the germline V gene, CDR1 is SNHLY and CDR2 is FYNNEI. V dropped 6 bases and J dropped 2; count of bases not matched to a gene: 3. The CDR3 length is 15 residues. CDR3 nucleotides: TGTGCCAGCAGGGGACTAGCGACAAACACCGGGGAGCTGTTTTTT. Translation: CASRGLATNTGELFF.

This clone was seen a few times. CDR3 sequence: CASSSRQVQGWYGYTF. CDR3 coding DNA: TGTGCCAGCAGTTCCAGACAGGTACAGGGGTGGTATGGCTACACCTTC. The genes are TRBV6-6 and TRBJ1-2; 7 positions match TRBD1. Germline loops: CDR1 MNHNY, CDR2 SVGAGI (reference sequence). This CDR3 has 16 residues. V gave up 4 bases and J gave up 5 bases; unmatched junction bases: 13.

In its sample, this clone was seen a few times. The CDR3 reads CASSPGTVEQFF. The CDR3 DNA reads as TGTGCCAGCAGTCCCGGGACAGTGGAGCAGTTCTTC. The chain links TRBV6-1 to TRBJ2-1; 7 bases agree with TRBD1. The CDR3 consists of 12 residues. The ends lost 5 bases at V and 10 bases at J; junction bases unmatched: 5. Germline V lookup: CDR1 MNHNS, CDR2 SASEGT.

A word on this clone: Relative to the germline gene, one junction end is altered; a read error may explain this. The chain has TRBV5-6 and TRBJ2-4; D perhaps matches TRBD1 (6 bases). The CDR3 covers 15 residues. The germline V gene encodes CDR1 SGHDT and CDR2 YYEEEE. The CDR3 is CASSLRGFSKNSQYF. CDR3 nucleotide sequence: TGTGCCAGCAGCCTCAGGGGTTTTTCCAAAAACAGTCAGTACTTC.

In this sample, this clone turned up once. The chain carries TRBV19 and TRBJ2-3, with D unclear. In germline, CDR1 is LNHDA, CDR2 SQIVND (reference sequence). V lost 3 bases and J lost 0, with 7 bases in between. This CDR3 comprises 14 residues. CDR3 loop: CASSIQWSTDTQYF. CDR3 nucleotides: TGTGCCAGTAGTATTCAGTGGAGCACAGATACGCAGTATTTT.

This clone was observed a few times. This chain joins TRBV30 and TRBJ2-1, with TRBD2 matching over 10 bases. The CDR3 consists of 13 residues. With 8 bases clipped from V and 9 bases from J, the junction kept 10 bases outside the gene matches. Germline V gene lookup returns CDR1 GTSNPN and CDR2 SVGIG (reference sequence). The CDR3 protein is CAAASGSFVEQFF. The CDR3 coding sequence is TGTGCCGCTGCTAGCGGGAGTTTTGTTGAGCAGTTCTTC.

V gene TRBV5-1 combines with J gene TRBJ2-3; maybe TRBD1 (5 bases). V lost 1 base and J lost 2, with 8 bases in between. Germline V gene lookup returns CDR1 SGHRS and CDR2 YFSETQ. This CDR3 has 14 amino acids. The CDR3 nucleotides are TGCGCCAGCAGCTTGAAGGGGTACACAGATACGCAGTATTTT. Translated, it gives CASSLKGYTDTQYF.

The chain couples TRBV6-6 to TRBJ1-5; the match to TRBD1 covers 11 bases. Germline loops: CDR1 MNHNY, CDR2 SVGAGI (reference sequence). V shed 6 bases, J shed 4 bases, and the junction held 5 bases outside the gene matches. CDR3 length: 15 amino acids. This chain's CDR3 is CASSLGTGGNQPQHF. The CDR3 DNA reads as TGTGCCAGCAGCCTCGGGACAGGGGGGAATCAGCCCCAGCATTTT.

The V and J genes are TRBV18 and TRBJ2-7, with D perhaps TRBD2 (6 bases). V gave up 3 bases and J gave up 2 bases, with 14 bases separating them. This CDR3 contains 15 residues. Germline CDR1 and CDR2: KGHSH and LQKENI. This chain's CDR3 is CASSPTRGGPYEQYF. Here the CDR3 DNA reads TGTGCCAGCTCACCGACTAGAGGTGGTCCCTACGAGCAGTACTTC.

In its sample, this clone was seen a few times. J is TRBJ1-6 and V is TRBV5-6; D gene unclear. The V gene lost 4 bases and the J gene lost 7 bases, with 21 bases spanning the gap. The CDR3 length is 17 residues. From germline, CDR1 is SGHDT and CDR2 YYEEEE. CDR3 sequence reads: CASSQQMGGPRNSPLHF. The CDR3 bases are TGTGCCAGCAGCCAACAAATGGGAGGACCTAGGAATTCACCCCTCCACTTT.

The chain employs TRBV19 and TRBJ2-3; maybe TRBD2 (5 bases). The CDR3 consists of 14 residues. Germline loops: CDR1 LNHDA, CDR2 SQIVND (reference sequence). Trimming stripped 6 bases from V and 2 bases from J, with 12 bases between. Here the CDR3 reads CASRGGLYTDTQYF. CDR3 coding DNA: TGTGCCAGTAGAGGAGGCTTATACACAGATACGCAGTATTTT.

In this sample, this clone turned up a few times. The chain employs TRBV21-1 and TRBJ2-1; the D segment call TRBD2 is taken from the table without a DNA check. TRBV21-1 is a known pseudogene. The length of the CDR3 is 18 residues. CDR3 residues: CASSKVFWRKSSYNEQFF. In DNA, the CDR3 is TGTGCCAGCAGCAAAGTGTTCTGGCGGAAGAGCTCCTACAATGAGCAGTTCTTC.

In the case of this clone: The sample carries other DNA sequences with the same CDR3. The chain links TRBV27 to TRBJ1-1; no reliable D call. CDR1 MNHEY and CDR2 SMNVEV come from the germline V gene (reference sequence). V was shortened by 2 bases and J by 0 bases, with 7 bases between the two germline ends. The CDR3 spans 14 residues. As DNA, the CDR3 is TGTGCCAGCAGTTTAGGCAGATTGAACACTGAAGCTTTCTTT. As protein: CASSLGRLNTEAFF.

The chain recombines TRBV14 with TRBJ2-7, with TRBD2 matching 7 bases. The CDR3 spans 13 residues. Germline V lookup: CDR1 SGHDN, CDR2 FVKESK. Trimming removed 4 bases from V and 7 bases from J; junction bases left unmatched: 7. CDR3 amino acids: CASSLAGSREQYF. CDR3 DNA sequence: TGTGCCAGCAGCCTAGCGGGTAGCCGGGAGCAGTACTTC.

V gene TRBV7-3 combines with J gene TRBJ2-2; D is uncertain. Looked up from germline, CDR1 is SGHTA and CDR2 is FQGTGA. The V end was cut by 5 bases, the J end by 2 bases, with 12 bases between. The CDR3 has 15 amino acids. The DNA for the CDR3 is TGTGCCAGCAGCCTTTCAGGTTATAACACCGGGGAGCTGTTTTTT. Residues: CASSLSGYNTGELFF.

The V and J genes are TRBV29-1 and TRBJ2-1, with 11 bases that match TRBD2. The CDR3 totals 15 residues. CDR1 is SQVTM and CDR2 is ANQGSEA in the germline V gene. Trimming removed 1 base from V and 7 bases from J; junction bases left unmatched: 6. CDR3 in amino acids: CSVEGRSSGRNEQFF. For the CDR3, the DNA is TGCAGCGTTGAAGGTCGGTCTAGCGGGAGGAATGAGCAGTTCTTC.

V is TRBV28 and J is TRBJ1-2; TRBD1 matches at 7 bases. The CDR3 covers 14 residues. The germline V gene has CDR1 MDHEN and CDR2 SYDVKM. After removal of 6 bases from V and 4 bases from J, the junction contained 8 bases not matched to a gene. The CDR3: CASRKEGGAYGYTF. For the CDR3, the DNA is TGTGCCAGCAGGAAAGAAGGGGGCGCCTATGGCTACACCTTC.